This is a list of T cell receptor beta chains from one sample in a study of cytomegalovirus exposure and HLA in healthy donors. Produced via immunoSEQ multiplex PCR; TCRdb's table is partial and in-frame only. The repertoire holds under 250,000 clones, around nine tenths seen once, with about 2% in the top ten. Input material: PBMCs. The receptors were sampled from a young woman in good health and CMV-seropositive. The CDR3 runs from the conserved cysteine through the conserved F or W. The order of the fields is J gene, clone size, V gene, D gene, CDR3 protein, CDR3 DNA. D genes are given only for firm matches. Not all rows give a size; the values are once, few, many and, for expanded clones, a class.

TRBJ1-1,.,TRBV15,.,CATSGRVGDTEAFF,TGTGCCACCAGCGGTAGAGTAGGGGACACTGAAGCTTTCTTT
TRBJ1-4,.,TRBV15,.,CATSRDWLGAHNEKLFF,TGTGCCACCAGCAGAGATTGGCTGGGGGCACACAATGAAAAACTGTTTTTT
TRBJ1-1,.,TRBV9,.,CASSLRGGETEAFF,TGTGCCAGCAGCCTCCGAGGAGGGGAGACTGAAGCTTTCTTT
TRBJ2-1,.,TRBV27,TRBD2,CASSLSKFLRRERSYNEQFF,TGTGCCAGCAGTTTATCAAAATTCTTACGGCGGGAGAGGTCCTACAATGAGCAGTTCTTC
TRBJ2-7,.,TRBV7-9,.,CASSLWGGYIPYEQYF,TGTGCCAGCAGCCTGTGGGGGGGCTATATACCTTACGAGCAGTACTTC
TRBJ1-1,.,TRBV4-1,.,CASSQTDSELTEAFF,TGCGCCAGCAGCCAAACTGACAGCGAGCTCACTGAAGCTTTCTTT
TRBJ2-3,.,TRBV28,.,CASRLGTAGTQYF,TGTGCCAGCAGGCTCGGGACAGCGGGTACGCAGTATTTT
TRBJ2-1,.,TRBV20-1,.,CSASDEQFF,TGCAGTGCTAGCGATGAGCAGTTCTTC
TRBJ2-2,.,TRBV10-1,TRBD1,CASSETGAGELFF,TGCGCCAGCAGTGAGACAGGGGCCGGGGAGCTGTTTTTT
TRBJ2-1,.,TRBV30,TRBD2,CAGEGENGNEQFF,TGTGCCGGGGAGGGCGAAAACGGCAATGAGCAGTTCTTC
TRBJ1-4,.,TRBV30,.,CAWRAGQDEKLFF,TGTGCCTGGAGGGCGGGCCAGGACGAAAAACTGTTTTTT
TRBJ1-4,once,TRBV28,.,CASSSNQLGGEKLFF,TGTGCCAGCAGCTCAAATCAACTAGGTGGTGAAAAACTGTTTTTT
TRBJ2-7,.,TRBV6-1,.,CASKFRDTESPQQYF,TGTGCCAGCAAATTCCGGGACACCGAATCCCCTCAGCAGTACTTC
TRBJ1-2,.,TRBV6-5,TRBD1,CASSLDRDGYGYTF,TGTGCCAGCAGTTTGGACAGGGATGGCTATGGCTACACCTTC
TRBJ1-2,.,TRBV5-1,.,CASSLALKYGYTF,TGCGCCAGCAGCTTAGCCCTTAAGTATGGCTACACCTTC
TRBJ2-5,.,TRBV4-1,TRBD2,CASSQDWREKGRPIIETQYF,TGCGCCAGCAGCCAAGATTGGCGGGAGAAGGGACGCCCAATCATCGAGACCCAGTACTTC
TRBJ2-6,.,TRBV10-3,.,CAISEDRLLSGANVLTF,TGTGCCATCAGTGAGGACAGGCTCCTTTCTGGGGCCAACGTCCTGACTTTC
TRBJ1-2,few,TRBV30,TRBD1,CAWSLTDRGFGYTF,TGTGCCTGGTCCCTAACCGACAGGGGGTTTGGCTACACCTTC
TRBJ1-5,.,TRBV7-6,TRBD1,CASSLGGGGSNQPQHF,TGTGCCAGCAGCTTAGGAGGGGGCGGGAGCAATCAGCCCCAGCATTTT
TRBJ2-7,.,TRBV30,TRBD1,CAWSVQGTGVYEQYF,TGTGCCTGGAGTGTACAAGGGACAGGGGTATACGAGCAGTACTTC
TRBJ1-5,.,TRBV7-9,.,CASSTTGINQPQHF,TGTGCCAGCAGCACTACAGGGATCAATCAGCCCCAGCATTTT
TRBJ2-5,.,TRBV7-2,TRBD2,CASSEPGLPRGTQYF,TGTGCCAGCAGCGAACCGGGACTACCCCGTGGGACCCAGTACTTC
TRBJ1-1,.,TRBV12-5,.,CASGIGGTEAFF,TGTGCTAGTGGAATAGGGGGCACTGAAGCTTTCTTT
TRBJ1-3,.,TRBV4-1,.,CASSQEMRPGNTIYF,TGCGCCAGCAGCCAGGAAATGAGGCCAGGAAACACCATATATTTT
TRBJ2-1,.,TRBV7-9,TRBD2,CASSFVSGTGNEQFF,TGTGCCAGCAGCTTCGTTAGCGGGACCGGCAATGAGCAGTTCTTC
TRBJ1-2,once,TRBV28,.,CASSDRPRKGYTF,TGTGCCAGCAGCGATAGGCCGCGGAAGGGCTACACCTTC
TRBJ1-1,.,TRBV6-5,.,CASSRTQDEVEAFF,TGTGCCAGCAGCCGGACACAGGACGAGGTTGAAGCTTTCTTT
TRBJ2-1,once,TRBV19,TRBD2,CASDEVHSGKEQFF,TGTGCCAGTGATGAAGTACACAGCGGGAAGGAGCAGTTCTTC
TRBJ2-1,.,TRBV7-9,TRBD2,CASSLVAGGATEYNEQFF,TGTGCCAGCAGCTTAGTAGCGGGGGGGGCCACGGAATACAATGAGCAGTTCTTC
TRBJ1-5,.,TRBV6-7,.,CASGSGTPSNQPQHF,TGTGCCAGCGGATCCGGGACACCGAGCAATCAGCCCCAGCATTTT
TRBJ2-2,once,TRBV7-2,.,CASSPRVTGELFF,TGTGCCAGCAGCCCTAGAGTCACCGGGGAGCTGTTTTTT